A single TCR beta chain is shown here with its context. Participants were aged roughly 18 to 89 years from roughly 26 US areas. These data belong to a study of blood T cell repertoires in COVID-19. Overall study context: The study drew acute and convalescent COVID-19 samples from the United States, Italy and Spain.

V lost 5 bases, J lost 5 bases, and 8 bases stayed unmatched. The CDR3 spans 15 residues. From germline, CDR1 is SGHTA and CDR2 FQGTGA. TCRdb's copy holds only in-frame clones and misses some; the assay was immunoSEQ multiplex PCR. The sample holds about 440,000 clones; 70% to 90% are singletons and the top ten take approximately 2%. Sequenced sample: PBMCs or T cells enriched from blood (not recorded which). The V call is TRBV7-3, the J call TRBJ1-2; 10 bases agree with TRBD1. The TCR originated in a woman aged 18-35 years with acute COVID-19. Here the CDR3 reads CASSVRDRGKYGYTF. The CDR3 DNA reads TGTGCCAGCAGCGTCCGGGACAGGGGCAAGTATGGCTACACCTTC.